Described below is a single T cell receptor (beta chain) sequence and its context. One end of the junction fails to match germline, which may point to a read error. Amplified regions were TCR beta CDR3 sequences from RNA transcripts. The HTBI primer set served for first-round RT-PCR of the TCR CDR3. TCRdb re-derived calls from the multiplex PCR reads in MiXCR, one entry per CDR3 protein. Of a few hundred thousand distinct CDR3 sequences in the sample, roughly 15% are singletons; the top ten hold around 3.3%. This record comes from a study of T cells in Graves' hyperthyroidism and ophthalmopathy. The CDR3 runs to 14 residues. Germline V gives CDR1 GTSNPN, CDR2 SVGIG (reference sequence).

This receptor was taken from a woman between 35 and 50 years old with Graves' ophthalmopathy. The V and J genes are TRBV30 and TRBJ2-1, with no clear D. The sequenced sample consisted of blood. The CDR3 DNA sequence: TGTGCCCGGAGTCCATCTAACTCCTACAATGAGCAGTTCTTC. This translates into CARSPSNSYNEQFF.